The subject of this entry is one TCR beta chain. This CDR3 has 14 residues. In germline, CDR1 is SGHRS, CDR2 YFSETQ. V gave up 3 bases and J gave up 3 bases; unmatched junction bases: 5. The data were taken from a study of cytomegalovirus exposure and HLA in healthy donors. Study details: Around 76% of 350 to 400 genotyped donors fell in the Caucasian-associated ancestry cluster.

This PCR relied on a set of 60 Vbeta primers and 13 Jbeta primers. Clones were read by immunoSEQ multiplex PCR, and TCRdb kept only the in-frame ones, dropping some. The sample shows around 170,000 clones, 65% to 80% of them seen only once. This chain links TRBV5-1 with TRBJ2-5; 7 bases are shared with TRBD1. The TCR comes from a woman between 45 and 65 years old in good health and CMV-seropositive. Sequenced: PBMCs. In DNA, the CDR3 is TGCGCCAGCAGCTCAGGGACAGTTGAAGAGACCCAGTACTTC. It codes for CASSSGTVEETQYF.